This T cell receptor (beta chain) came from a study of blood T cell repertoires in COVID-19. Background on the study: The United States, Italy and Spain supplied acute and convalescent COVID-19 samples.

Original methodology: Amplification of reference gene primers was used by the study to estimate nucleated cell counts. TCRdb keeps only in-frame clones here, not all; method: immunoSEQ multiplex PCR. V and J calls and clone size are as listed in that table; D and trimming were resolved from the DNA. The table includes 150,000 to 200,000 clones, 86% detected once. Germline CDR1 SNHLY, CDR2 FYNNEI. V gave up 5 bases and J gave up 5 bases; unmatched junction bases: 4. The CDR3 has 14 amino acids. This clonotype was sampled from a man in his 60s with acute or convalescent COVID-19. Sequenced input: peripheral blood. The chain combines TRBV2 with TRBJ1-5; 9 bases fit TRBD1. The CDR3 DNA reads TGTGCCAGCAGTAGGACAGGGGCGGATCAGCCCCAGCATTTT. Its translation: CASSRTGADQPQHF.